Shown below are 12 T cell receptor beta chains from a single sample sequenced in a study of T cell repertoires in cytomegalovirus infection. TCRdb itself ran the reads through MiXCR, one entry per CDR3 protein. The data hold more than 150,000 distinct CDR3 sequences, with approximately 28% observed a single time. The sample taken for sequencing was PBMCs. All receptors derive from a human donor in good health (CMV status not recorded). Some clones in this sample may be carry-over from other donors' samples.

This clonotype was counted only a few times. This chain links TRBV11-1 with TRBJ2-2; 9 positions agree with TRBD2. Germline CDR1 SGHAT, CDR2 FQDESV (reference sequence). The CDR3 loop spans 15 amino acids. J was trimmed by 5 bases and V by 6 bases; bases with no gene match: 7. The CDR3 spells CASRRAGGLTGELFF. The CDR3 DNA is TGTGCCAGCAGGAGAGCGGGGGGCCTAACCGGGGAGCTGTTTTTT.

The chain links TRBV20-1 to TRBJ1-2; 9 nucleotides align to TRBD1. Germline V gene data show CDR1 as DFQATT and CDR2 as SNEGSKA (reference sequence). J lost 5 bases, V lost 5 bases, and 6 bases had no gene match. The CDR3 is 13 amino acids. CDR3 protein: CSASQTGGYGYTF. The CDR3 nucleotides read TGCAGTGCTTCCCAGACAGGGGGGTATGGCTACACCTTC.

This chain connects TRBV4-3 to TRBJ1-4, with a weak D call TRBD1 (6 bases). Germline assignment: CDR1 LGHNA and CDR2 YSLEER. The CDR3 is made up of 16 amino acids. V gave up 0 bases and J gave up 7 bases, with 15 bases separating them. The CDR3 DNA follows: TGCGCCAGCAGCCAAGATGGGGGGGGCATAAGTGAAAAACTGTTTTTT. Protein sequence: CASSQDGGGISEKLFF.

On this clonotype: Being one base from a much bigger clone, this may be a read error. This chain connects TRBV7-2 to TRBJ1-6, with 8 bases that match TRBD1. V was pared by 6 bases and J by 9 bases, with 10 bases of the junction left unmatched. Germline values: CDR1 SGHTA, CDR2 FQGNSA. The CDR3 length is 15 residues. CDR3 sequence (DNA): TGTGCCAGCAGACGGAGCCAGGGGGCGGTTTCACCCCTCCACTTT. Translating gives CASRRSQGAVSPLHF.

This chain joins TRBV20-1 and TRBJ2-1; perhaps TRBD2 as D (6 bases). Trimming shortened V by 4 bases and J by 7 bases, and 17 bases separated the two germline ends. CDR1 DFQATT and CDR2 SNEGSKA come from the germline V gene (reference sequence). This CDR3 contains 14 residues. This CDR3 is CSATTRRSGNEQFF. The CDR3 DNA reads TGCAGTGCTACGACTAGGAGGAGTGGGAATGAGCAGTTCTTC.

This chain uses TRBV4-1 with TRBJ2-1, with D perhaps matching TRBD1 (6 bases). Germline values: CDR1 MGHRA, CDR2 YSYEKL. This CDR3 has 17 residues. The V end lost 4 bases, the J end lost 0 bases, and 16 bases lay between the germline ends. The CDR3 sequence: CASSPEPGAGSYNEQFF. The CDR3 nucleotides are TGCGCCAGCAGCCCAGAACCAGGGGCAGGCTCCTACAATGAGCAGTTCTTC.

The rearrangement uses TRBV7-9 and TRBJ1-5; unclear D gene. The CDR3 extends over 14 amino acids. The germline CDR1 and CDR2 sequences are SEHNR and FQNEAQ (reference sequence). V lost 3 bases to trimming and J lost 4 bases, with 10 bases between them. Here the CDR3 DNA reads TGTGCCAGCAGCTTTGTAGAGACGAATCAGCCCCAGCATTTT. It yields the protein CASSFVETNQPQHF.

V usage is TRBV20-1 and J usage is TRBJ2-4; D is perhaps TRBD1 (5 bases). The germline V gene has CDR1 DFQATT and CDR2 SNEGSKA (reference sequence). The ends were cut back, 3 bases at V and 0 bases at J, with 18 bases in the middle. CDR3 length: 17 amino acids. The CDR3, as DNA: TGCAGTGCTAGTGGCAGGGTGGGCCTCTCAGCCAAAAACATTCAGTACTTC. Amino acids: CSASGRVGLSAKNIQYF.

This clonotype was observed a handful of times. The chain recombines TRBV2 with TRBJ2-3, with 7 bases identical to TRBD2. CDR1 is SNHLY and CDR2 is FYNNEI in the germline V gene. The CDR3 is made up of 15 amino acids. J gave up 2 bases and V 4 bases, and 6 bases lay outside the gene matches. The DNA for the CDR3 is TGTGCCAGCAGTGGTGGCGGGGGTTACACAGATACGCAGTATTTT. Translated, it gives CASSGGGGYTDTQYF.

This chain joins TRBV7-2 and TRBJ1-2; unclear D gene. Germline-derived CDR1 and CDR2 are SGHTA and FQGNSA. V was cut by 5 bases and J by 5 bases, with 9 bases left in between. The CDR3 covers 12 residues. The CDR3 sequence: CASSLSRYGYTF. CDR3 nucleotides: TGTGCCAGCAGCCTTTCCCGATATGGCTACACCTTC.

This clonotype was seen many times. This chain joins TRBV7-2 and TRBJ2-7; D uncertain. Germline lookup yields CDR1 SGHTA and CDR2 FQGNSA. Trimming left V 5 bases short and J 5 bases short, with 10 bases between. The length of the CDR3 is 12 residues. CDR3 in amino acids: CASSLSSNEQYF. The CDR3 DNA reads as TGTGCCAGCAGCCTTTCGTCCAACGAGCAGTACTTC.

This clonotype has a handful of counts. The chain has TRBV12-3 or TRBV12-4 and TRBJ1-5; no reliable D call. The ends were cut back, 3 bases at V and 4 bases at J, with 10 bases in the middle. CDR3 length: 14 residues. CDR3 sequence reads: CASSFAVINQPQHF. The CDR3 nucleotides read TGTGCCAGCAGTTTCGCAGTAATAAATCAGCCCCAGCATTTT.